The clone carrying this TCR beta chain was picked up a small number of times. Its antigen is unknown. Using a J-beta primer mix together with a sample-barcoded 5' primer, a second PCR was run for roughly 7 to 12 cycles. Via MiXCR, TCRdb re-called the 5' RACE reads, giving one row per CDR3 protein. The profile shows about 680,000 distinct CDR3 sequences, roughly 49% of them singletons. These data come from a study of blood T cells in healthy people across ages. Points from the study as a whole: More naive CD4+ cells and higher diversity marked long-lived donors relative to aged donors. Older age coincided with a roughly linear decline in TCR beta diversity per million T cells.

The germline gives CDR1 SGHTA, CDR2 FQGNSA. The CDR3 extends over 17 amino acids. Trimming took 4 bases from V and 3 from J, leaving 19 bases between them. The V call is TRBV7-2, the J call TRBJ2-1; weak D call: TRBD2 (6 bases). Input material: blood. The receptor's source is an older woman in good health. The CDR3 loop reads CASSSLSGPNLYNEQFF. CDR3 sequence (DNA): TGTGCCAGCAGCTCTCTTAGCGGCCCAAACCTCTACAATGAGCAGTTCTTC.